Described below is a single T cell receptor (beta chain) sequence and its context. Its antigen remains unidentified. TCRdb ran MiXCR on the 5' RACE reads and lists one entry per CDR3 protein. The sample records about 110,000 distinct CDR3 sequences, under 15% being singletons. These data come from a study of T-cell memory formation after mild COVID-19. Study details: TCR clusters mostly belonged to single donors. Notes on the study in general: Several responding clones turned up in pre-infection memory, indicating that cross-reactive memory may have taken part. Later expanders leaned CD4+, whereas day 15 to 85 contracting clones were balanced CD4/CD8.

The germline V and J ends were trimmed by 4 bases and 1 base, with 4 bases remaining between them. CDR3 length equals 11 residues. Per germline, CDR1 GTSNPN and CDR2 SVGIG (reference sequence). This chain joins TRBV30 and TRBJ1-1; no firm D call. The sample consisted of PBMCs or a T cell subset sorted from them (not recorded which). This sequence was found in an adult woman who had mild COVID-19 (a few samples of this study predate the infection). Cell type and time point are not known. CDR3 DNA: TGTGCCTGGATGGGGAACACTGAAGCTTTCTTT. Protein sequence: CAWMGNTEAFF.